A single sample gave rise to the 24 T cell receptor beta chains below, sequenced in a study of blood T cell repertoires in COVID-19. Some clones are missing from TCRdb's copy, which holds only in-frame ones; the method was immunoSEQ multiplex PCR. The table has some 100,000 clones, approximately 85% seen once. Sequenced material: peripheral blood. These receptors were collected from an older woman with acute or convalescent COVID-19.

A single count supports this clone. J is TRBJ2-5 and V is TRBV5-1, with a weak D call TRBD1 (5 bases). CDR1 SGHRS and CDR2 YFSETQ come from the germline V gene. The CDR3 covers 15 residues. V lost 3 bases, J lost 5 bases, and 17 bases lay in between. The CDR3 bases are TGCGCCAGCAGCTCAGGGTCGGGTGGGTCGGAGACCCAGTACTTC. Amino acid sequence: CASSSGSGGSETQYF. Full variable domain (remainder filled in from reference TRBV5-1 and TRBJ2-5): KAGVTQTPRYLIKTRGQQVTLSCSPISGHRSVSWYQQTPGQGLQFLFEYFSETQRNKGNFPGRFSGRQFSNSRSEMNVSTLELGDSALYLCASSSGSGGSETQYFGPGTRLLVL.

V is TRBV4-2 and J is TRBJ2-5; perhaps TRBD1 as D (5 bases). CDR1 LGHNA and CDR2 YNFKEQ come from the germline V gene. The CDR3 extends over 14 amino acids. The ends were cut back, 4 bases at V and 4 bases at J, with 13 bases in the middle. CDR3 coding DNA: TGTGCCAGCAGCCCGAGACAGTTGGGAGAGACCCAGTACTTC. Protein sequence: CASSPRQLGETQYF.

Here the CDR3 reads CASSPGWGQGLYEQYF. The DNA for the CDR3 is TGTGCCAGCAGCCCCGGTTGGGGACAGGGACTCTACGAGCAGTACTTC. The chain joins TRBV9 to TRBJ2-7, with TRBD1 matching 9 bases. CDR3 length: 16 amino acids. J was trimmed by 3 bases and V by 4 bases; bases with no gene match: 11. In germline, CDR1 is SGDLS, CDR2 YYNGEE.

The gene calls are TRBV10-3 and TRBJ2-5; 11 bases align to TRBD2. Trimming at V came to 0 bases and at J to 2 bases, leaving 5 bases not matched to a gene. The CDR3 contains 17 residues. From germline, CDR1 is ENHRY and CDR2 SYGVKD. The CDR3 DNA sequence: TGTGCCATCAGTGAGTCTATCCTAGCGGGAGGACAAGAGACCCAGTACTTC. Translating gives CAISESILAGGQETQYF.

This clone appeared a single time. V and J are TRBV7-9 and TRBJ2-1; 7 bases align to TRBD2. The CDR3 is 15 residues long. The ends lost 0 bases at V and 7 bases at J; junction bases unmatched: 6. Germline CDR1 reads SEHNR; CDR2 reads FQNEAQ (reference sequence). The CDR3 sequence: CASSLAGGPRNEQFF. The CDR3 DNA reads as TGTGCCAGCAGCTTAGCGGGAGGGCCCAGGAATGAGCAGTTCTTC. The variable domain in full, completed from reference TRBV7-9 and TRBJ2-1, reads DTGVSQNPRHKITKRGQNVTFRCDPISEHNRLYWYRQTLGQGPEFLTYFQNEAQLEKSRLLSDRFSAERPKGSFSTLEIQRTEQGDSAMYLCASSLAGGPRNEQFFGPGTRLTVL.

CDR3 nucleotides: TGTGCCAGCAATGTCTTCGGCACAGATACGCAGTATTTT. This gives the protein CASNVFGTDTQYF. The chain is built from TRBV5-4 and TRBJ2-3; no firm D call. The germline CDR1 and CDR2 sequences are SGHNT and YYREEE (reference sequence). V lost 6 bases and J lost 1, with 9 bases in between. This CDR3 is 13 amino acids long.

The chain recombines TRBV19 with TRBJ2-3; no clear D. Trimming cost V 8 bases and J 6 bases, with 9 bases left between them. This CDR3 spans 11 amino acids. Germline-derived CDR1 and CDR2 are LNHDA and SQIVND (reference sequence). Here the CDR3 DNA reads TGTGCCAGTCAATCAGCGGATACGCAGTATTTT. Amino acid sequence: CASQSADTQYF.

V and J are TRBV6-5 and TRBJ2-7; D is uncertain. This CDR3 contains 13 residues. With 5 bases removed from V and 2 bases from J, the gap between germline ends came to 10 bases. Germline CDR1 reads MNHEY; CDR2 reads SVGAGI. The DNA of the CDR3 is TGTGCCAGCAGTCGACATCTTACCTACGAGCAGTACTTC. Translation: CASSRHLTYEQYF.

The gene calls are TRBV7-8 and TRBJ1-1; D remains ambiguous. This CDR3 contains 16 residues. Trimming shortened V by 1 base and J by 6 bases, and 18 bases separated the two germline ends. Germline lookup yields CDR1 SGHVS and CDR2 FQNEAQ. CDR3 DNA sequence: TGTGCCAGCAGCTTAGAAACGGTTAGCTCCAGCGCTGAAGCTTTCTTT. It encodes CASSLETVSSSAEAFF.

The J gene is TRBJ2-7, the V gene TRBV28, with a possible D match to TRBD1 (7 bases). CDR1 MDHEN and CDR2 SYDVKM come from the germline V gene. The CDR3 runs 14 residues. V was shortened by 2 bases and J by 6 bases, with 14 bases between the two germline ends. The CDR3 sequence: CASSLLGRGAEQYF. For the CDR3, the DNA is TGTGCCAGCAGTTTACTCGGCAGGGGGGCCGAGCAGTACTTC.

The chain combines TRBV19 with TRBJ2-5, with 9 bases aligning to TRBD2. Germline-derived CDR1 and CDR2 are LNHDA and SQIVND (reference sequence). V lost 5 bases, J lost 1 base, and 5 bases stayed unmatched. The CDR3 consists of 15 residues. CDR3 sequence (DNA): TGTGCCAGTAGTGTGGCGGGAGGGCTCCAAGAGACCCAGTACTTC. This sequence encodes CASSVAGGLQETQYF.

The chain couples TRBV19 to TRBJ1-2, with 11 bases matching TRBD1. This CDR3 is 14 amino acids long. Trimming at V came to 10 bases and at J to 5 bases, leaving 9 bases not matched to a gene. Germline assignment: CDR1 LNHDA and CDR2 SQIVND (reference sequence). The DNA of the CDR3 is TGTGCCACCGGACAGGGGGCCCAGATTTATGGCTACACCTTC. It codes for CATGQGAQIYGYTF.

This clone appeared a single time. In nucleotides, the CDR3 is TGTGCCAGCAGCTCGGAGTACGAGCAGTACTTC. Its protein product is CASSSEYEQYF. The gene calls are TRBV7-2 and TRBJ2-7, with D unclear. Germline V lookup: CDR1 SGHTA, CDR2 FQGNSA. The CDR3 covers 11 residues. V was cut by 4 bases and J by 4 bases, with 5 bases left in between.

Only one count was recorded for this clone. The chain carries TRBV19 and TRBJ2-3, with 11 bases that match TRBD2. In germline, CDR1 is LNHDA, CDR2 SQIVND (reference sequence). V lost 0 bases to trimming and J lost 4 bases; unmatched junction nucleotides: 15. The CDR3 sequence is 20 residues long. In nucleotides, the CDR3 is TGTGCCAGTAGTATAGATCTAGCGGGAGGTGGTTTAAGGACCGCAGATACGCAGTATTTT. Protein product: CASSIDLAGGGLRTADTQYF.

V gene TRBV6-5 combines with J gene TRBJ2-1; possibly TRBD2 for D (6 bases). CDR3 length equals 13 residues. Trimming stripped 6 bases from V and 5 bases from J, with 11 bases between. Germline CDR1 is MNHEY and CDR2 is SVGAGI. In DNA form, the CDR3 reads TGTGCCAGCAGCCGGTGGGGGGACAATGAGCAGTTCTTC. Translating it yields CASSRWGDNEQFF.

The chain combines TRBV3-1 (or the pseudogene TRBV3-2) with TRBJ1-1; D gene unclear. The V gene lost 0 bases and the J gene lost 1 base, with 12 bases spanning the gap. Germline CDR1 and CDR2: LGHDT and YNNKEL (reference sequence). This CDR3 is 16 amino acids long. CDR3 DNA: TGTGCCAGCAGCCAAGAGCGCCTGTTGTCGAACACTGAAGCTTTCTTT. Encoded protein: CASSQERLLSNTEAFF.

The chain links TRBV29-1 to TRBJ2-1; D call uncertain. V lost 1 base and J lost 9, with 7 bases in between. Germline V gene data show CDR1 as SQVTM and CDR2 as ANQGSEA. This CDR3 comprises 11 residues. CDR3 DNA: TGCAGCGTTGAAGTTCTTGTTGAGCAGTTCTTC. Amino acids: CSVEVLVEQFF.

V gene TRBV5-4 combines with J gene TRBJ1-4; the D gene is possibly TRBD1 (6 bases). Trimming left V 3 bases short and J 5 bases short, with 17 bases between. The CDR3 is 16 residues long. Per germline, CDR1 SGHNT and CDR2 YYREEE (reference sequence). The CDR3 loop reads CASSSKQGGANEKLFF. The DNA for the CDR3 is TGTGCCAGCAGCTCTAAACAGGGTGGCGCGAATGAAAAACTGTTTTTT.

This sequence joins TRBV11-2 and TRBJ1-2, with D tentatively TRBD1 (5 bases). Germline V gives CDR1 SGHAT, CDR2 FQNNGV. The CDR3 length is 18 residues. V gave up 6 bases and J gave up 7 bases, with 30 bases separating them. In DNA form, the CDR3 reads TGTGCCAGCAGTTTCGGGGGAAGTATAGGGGACGGGACTGGTGGCTACACCTTC. It is translated as CASSFGGSIGDGTGGYTF.

The V call is TRBV15, the J call TRBJ1-2; possible D gene TRBD1, 6 bases. CDR3 length: 15 amino acids. The V and J ends lost 0 bases and 4 bases respectively, with 12 bases between them. The germline V gene encodes CDR1 LNHNV and CDR2 YYDKDF (reference sequence). The CDR3 DNA is TGTGCCACCAGCAGAGAGGGGGGGGGCCCCTATGGCTACACCTTC. Its protein product is CATSREGGGPYGYTF.

The chain joins TRBV6-5 to TRBJ1-5; maybe TRBD1 (5 bases). The germline V gene encodes CDR1 MNHEY and CDR2 SVGAGI. Trimming took 8 bases from V and 6 from J, leaving 20 bases between them. The CDR3 runs to 15 residues. The CDR3 protein is CASGTREIDAQPQHF. In DNA form, the CDR3 reads TGTGCCAGCGGGACCCGGGAGATCGACGCTCAGCCCCAGCATTTT.

In nucleotides, the CDR3 is TGTGCCAGCAGTCCCCCGGGACAGGGAGCTGGAAACACCATATATTTT. Protein sequence: CASSPPGQGAGNTIYF. V and J are TRBV7-9 and TRBJ1-3; 9 bases match TRBD1. There are 16 residues in the CDR3. Per the germline V gene, CDR1 is SEHNR and CDR2 is FQNEAQ (reference sequence). Trimming cost V 6 bases and J 2 bases; bases outside gene matches: 8.

This clone has at least ten counts. The gene calls are TRBV5-8 and TRBJ2-7; D may be TRBD1 (6 bases). The CDR3 length is 13 residues. V gave up 0 bases and J gave up 5 bases, with 9 bases separating them. Germline V lookup: CDR1 SGHTS, CDR2 YDEGEE. CDR3 nucleotide sequence: TGTGCCAGCAGCTTGGGAGGGGGAAACGAGCAGTACTTC. Translating gives CASSLGGGNEQYF. The entire variable domain, with the rest obtained from reference TRBV5-8 and TRBJ2-7, is as follows: EAGVTQSPTHLIKTRGQQATLRCSPISGHTSVYWYQQALGLGLQFLLWYDEGEERNRGNFPPRFSGRQFPNYSSELNVNALELEDSALYLCASSLGGGNEQYFGPGTRLTVT.

V is TRBV12-3 or TRBV12-4 and J is TRBJ2-1; D gene ambiguous. The V gene lost 7 bases and the J gene lost 9 bases, with 13 bases spanning the gap. This CDR3 has 12 amino acids. The CDR3 loop reads CASTFNAGEQFF. CDR3 sequence (DNA): TGTGCCAGCACGTTCAACGCAGGTGAGCAGTTCTTC.